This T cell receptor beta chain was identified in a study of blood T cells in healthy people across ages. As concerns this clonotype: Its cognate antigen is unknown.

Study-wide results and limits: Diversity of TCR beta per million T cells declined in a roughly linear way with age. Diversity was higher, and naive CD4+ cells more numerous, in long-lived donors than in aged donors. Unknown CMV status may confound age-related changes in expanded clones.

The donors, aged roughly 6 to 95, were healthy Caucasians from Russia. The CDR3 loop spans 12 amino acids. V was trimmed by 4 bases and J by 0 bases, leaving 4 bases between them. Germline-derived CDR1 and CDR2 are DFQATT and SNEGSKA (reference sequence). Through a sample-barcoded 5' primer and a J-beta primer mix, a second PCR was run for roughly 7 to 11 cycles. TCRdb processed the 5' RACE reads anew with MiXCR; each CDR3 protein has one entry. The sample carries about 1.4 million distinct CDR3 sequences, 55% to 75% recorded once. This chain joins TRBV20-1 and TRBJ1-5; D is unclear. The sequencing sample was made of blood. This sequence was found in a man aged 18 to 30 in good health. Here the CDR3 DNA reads TGCAGTGCTAAAGATAGCAATCAGCCCCAGCATTTT. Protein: CSAKDSNQPQHF.